These 17 T cell receptor beta chains came from one sample sequenced in a study of T cells in Graves' hyperthyroidism and ophthalmopathy. Template material for amplifying TCR beta CDR3 regions consisted of RNA transcripts. The HTBI primer set was used in a first-round RT-PCR of the TCR CDR3. A single record per CDR3 protein comes from TCRdb applying MiXCR to the multiplex PCR reads. Among 350,000 or so distinct CDR3 sequences, 15% to 20% were seen once, and the ten largest hold around 15%. What was sequenced was blood. The receptors shown here come from a middle-aged woman with Graves' ophthalmopathy.

A single count supports this clonotype. The CDR3 region is CASCLRQGDQPQHF. The CDR3 DNA reads as TGTGCCAGCTGCCTCCGACAGGGAGATCAGCCCCAGCATTTT. V is TRBV12-3 or TRBV12-4 and J is TRBJ1-5, with 7 bases that match TRBD1. The CDR3 spans 14 residues. The ends lost 8 bases at V and 5 bases at J; junction bases unmatched: 9.

The genes are TRBV7-2 and TRBJ2-7; weak D call: TRBD1 (6 bases). CDR3 size: 17 residues. The germline V gene encodes CDR1 SGHTA and CDR2 FQGNSA. V gave up 0 bases and J gave up 7 bases, with 22 bases separating them. CDR3 nucleotide sequence: TGTGCCAGCAGCTTAGCCTCAGGGGCACGTCTGAGCTTTGAGCAGTACTTC. Translation: CASSLASGARLSFEQYF.

This clonotype was observed a handful of times. This chain links TRBV11-2 with TRBJ2-7, with a possible D match to TRBD1 (6 bases). Germline CDR1 reads SGHAT; CDR2 reads FQNNGV. The germline V and J ends were trimmed by 0 bases and 6 bases, with 12 bases remaining between them. The CDR3 is made up of 14 amino acids. CDR3 DNA sequence: TGTGCCAGCAGCTTAGAAACAGGGCTCGGCGAGCAGTACTTC. Its translation: CASSLETGLGEQYF.

This clonotype was found a few times. Compared with germline, one end of the junction differs, possibly owing to a read error. In DNA form, the CDR3 reads TGTGCCAGCCTGGAGAACACCGGGGAGCTGTCTTTT. Its translation: CASLENTGELSF. The J gene is TRBJ2-2, the V gene TRBV12-3 or TRBV12-4; a weak D match, TRBD2 (5 bases). The CDR3 is made up of 12 amino acids.

The J gene is TRBJ2-2, the V gene TRBV12-3 or TRBV12-4; 14 bases fit TRBD2. CDR3 size: 19 residues. V was clipped by 3 bases and J by 0 bases; unmatched bases: 6. CDR3 bases: TGTGCCAGCAGTTTCGTGACTAGCGGGAGGGGATCGAACACCGGGGAGCTGTTTTTT. Protein: CASSFVTSGRGSNTGELFF.

This clonotype showed up many times. V gene TRBV5-4 combines with J gene TRBJ2-5, with 7 bases fitting TRBD2. After removal of 3 bases from V and 5 bases from J, the junction contained 10 bases not matched to a gene. From germline, CDR1 is SGHNT and CDR2 YYREEE (reference sequence). There are 15 residues in the CDR3. The CDR3 nucleotides are TGTGCCAGCAGCTCGCGACGGGGGGAGGGGGAGACCCAGTACTTC. Protein: CASSSRRGEGETQYF.

There are many counts of this clonotype. Being one base from a much bigger clone, this may be a read error. CDR3 sequence (DNA): TGTGCCAGCAGGTTAGCAGGGTACCAAGAGGCCCAGTACTTC. Its translation is CASRLAGYQEAQYF. The chain has TRBV28 and TRBJ2-5; D possibly corresponds to TRBD1 (5 bases). The germline V gene encodes CDR1 MDHEN and CDR2 SYDVKM. The CDR3 consists of 14 residues.

This clonotype was detected many times. This rearrangement joins TRBV12-3 or TRBV12-4 to TRBJ2-7; D ambiguous. This CDR3 is built from 16 residues. Deletions cut 6 bases from V and 4 bases from J, with 22 bases between. CDR3 amino acids: CASSPVDRAARYEQYF. The CDR3 nucleotides read TGTGCCAGCAGCCCCGTGGATAGGGCAGCCCGTTACGAGCAGTACTTC.

This clonotype has ten or more counts. The J gene is TRBJ2-5, the V gene TRBV28, with TRBD1 identical over 8 bases. The junction had 19 bases not matched to a gene; V was cut back by 5 bases and J by 14 bases. In germline, CDR1 is MDHEN, CDR2 SYDVKM. This CDR3 has 15 amino acids. In DNA, the CDR3 is TGTGCCAGCAGTCCGAACGTCGGACAGGGACCCTCTAACTACTTC. Its protein is CASSPNVGQGPSNYF.

This clonotype has ten or more counts. The rearrangement uses TRBV4-1 and TRBJ2-2; no definite D call. This CDR3 has 15 residues. V lost 0 bases and J 4 bases, leaving 9 bases between the germline ends. CDR1 and CDR2 (germline): MGHRA, YSYEKL. This chain's CDR3 is CASSQDKSGTGELFF. Here the CDR3 DNA reads TGCGCCAGCAGCCAAGATAAGTCCGGCACCGGGGAGCTGTTTTTT.

This clonotype was seen ten or more times. The J gene is TRBJ2-3, the V gene TRBV20-1; unclear D gene. CDR1 is DFQATT, CDR2 SNEGSKA, per germline (reference sequence). Trimming took off 1 base at V and 12 bases at J, with 11 bases between the two ends. The CDR3 sequence is 11 residues long. This chain's CDR3 is CSARGVRSQYF. CDR3 DNA: TGCAGTGCTAGAGGAGTAAGGTCTCAGTATTTT.

Many counts were recorded for this clonotype. This rearrangement joins TRBV4-1 to TRBJ1-5; D remains ambiguous. This CDR3 has 16 amino acids. V dropped 0 bases and J dropped 7 bases, with 16 bases sitting between them. Germline V gene sequence: CDR1 MGHRA, CDR2 YSYEKL. As DNA, the CDR3 is TGCGCCAGCAGCCAAGATCGGGAAGGGCGCGCCCAGCCCCAGCATTTT. Protein product: CASSQDREGRAQPQHF.

The CDR3 nucleotides read TGTGCCAGCAGAGCGGGGGAGAACACCGGGGAGCTGTTTTTT. This gives the protein CASRAGENTGELFF. J is TRBJ2-2 and V is TRBV6-1; 8 bases are a match to TRBD2. Germline V gene sequence: CDR1 MNHNS, CDR2 SASEGT. This CDR3 has 14 amino acids. The J segment lost 1 base and the V segment lost 6 bases, leaving 1 base of the junction unmatched.

The sample holds many counts of this clonotype. The gene calls are TRBV27 and TRBJ2-5, with D unresolved. The germline V gene has CDR1 MNHEY and CDR2 SMNVEV (reference sequence). The CDR3 contains 12 residues. The V gene lost 3 bases and the J gene lost 7 bases, with 9 bases spanning the gap. The CDR3 loop reads CASSFQRGTQYF. The CDR3 nucleotides are TGTGCCAGCAGTTTCCAACGCGGGACCCAGTACTTC.

The sample holds many counts of this clonotype. V usage is TRBV7-3 and J usage is TRBJ2-5; 10 positions agree with TRBD2. Germline V gene data show CDR1 as SGHTA and CDR2 as FQGTGA. V trimming: 4 bases; J trimming: 5 bases; junction bases outside the gene matches: 10. CDR3 length: 16 residues. The CDR3: CASSSGLARGGETQYF. CDR3 bases: TGTGCCAGCAGCTCGGGACTAGCGAGGGGAGGGGAGACCCAGTACTTC. Looking up the rest from reference TRBV7-3 and TRBJ2-5 gives the full variable domain: GAGVSQTPSNKVTEKGKYVELRCDPISGHTALYWYRQSLGQGPEFLIYFQGTGAADDSGLPNDRFFAVRPEGSVSTLKIQRTERGDSAVYLCASSSGLARGGETQYFGPGTRLLVL.

This clonotype was seen repeatedly, ten times or more. The chain employs TRBV2 and TRBJ2-3; possible D gene TRBD2, 6 bases. Per germline, CDR1 SNHLY and CDR2 FYNNEI. The ends were cut back, 5 bases at V and 0 bases at J, with 12 bases in the middle. This CDR3 is 15 amino acids long. CDR3 loop: CASSKLASSTDTQYF. Here the CDR3 DNA reads TGTGCCAGCAGTAAACTAGCCTCTAGCACAGATACGCAGTATTTT.

This clonotype appeared many times. The genes are TRBV11-2 and TRBJ2-7; the match to TRBD2 covers 8 bases. V lost 1 base to trimming and J lost 6 bases; unmatched junction nucleotides: 8. The CDR3 totals 15 residues. Germline V CDR1 and CDR2: SGHAT, FQNNGV. This CDR3 reads CASSLVENAGGEQYF. The DNA of the CDR3 is TGTGCCAGCAGCTTAGTCGAGAATGCGGGGGGCGAGCAGTACTTC. Variable domain in full (rest from reference TRBV11-2 and TRBJ2-7): EAGVAQSPRYKIIEKRQSVAFWCNPISGHATLYWYQQILGQGPKLLIQFQNNGVVDDSQLPKDRFSAERLKGVDSTLKIQPAKLEDSAVYLCASSLVENAGGEQYFGPGTRLTVT.